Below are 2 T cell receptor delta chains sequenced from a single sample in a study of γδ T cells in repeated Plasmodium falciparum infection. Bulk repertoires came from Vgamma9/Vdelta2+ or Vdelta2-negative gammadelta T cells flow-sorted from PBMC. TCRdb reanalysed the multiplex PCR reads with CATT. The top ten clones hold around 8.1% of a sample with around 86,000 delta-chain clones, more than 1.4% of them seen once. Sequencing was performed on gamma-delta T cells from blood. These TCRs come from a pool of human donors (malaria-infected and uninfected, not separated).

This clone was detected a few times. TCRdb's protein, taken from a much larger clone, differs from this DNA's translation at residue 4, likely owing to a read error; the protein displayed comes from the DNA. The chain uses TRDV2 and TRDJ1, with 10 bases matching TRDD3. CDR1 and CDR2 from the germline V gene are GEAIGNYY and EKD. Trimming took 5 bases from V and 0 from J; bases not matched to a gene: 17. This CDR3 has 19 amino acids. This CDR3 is CACGIVRTGGFQYTDKLIF. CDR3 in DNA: TGTGCCTGTGGCATCGTTCGTACTGGGGGATTTCAGTACACCGATAAACTCATCTTT.

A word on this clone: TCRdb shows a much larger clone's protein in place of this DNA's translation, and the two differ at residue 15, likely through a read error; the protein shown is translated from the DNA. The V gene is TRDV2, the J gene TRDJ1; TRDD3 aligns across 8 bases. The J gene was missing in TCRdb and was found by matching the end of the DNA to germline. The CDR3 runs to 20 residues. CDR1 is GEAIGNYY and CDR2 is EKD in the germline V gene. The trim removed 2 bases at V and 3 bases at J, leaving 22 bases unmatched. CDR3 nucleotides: TGTGCCTGTGACAAACTGGGGGTTACCAGACAGGGGAGTTACGCCGATAAACTCATCTTT. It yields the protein CACDKLGVTRQGSYADKLIF.